Described below is a single T cell receptor beta chain sequence and its context. The clone's antigen remains unknown. No qualities accompany the bases; no much larger clone lies one base away. The germline ends are 14 bases apart after V is trimmed by 7 bases and J by 7 bases. In the germline V gene, CDR1 corresponds to SQVTM and CDR2 to ANQGSEA. The CDR3 measures 11 amino acids from cysteine to phenylalanine. CDR3 DNA is the only sequence kept; it has 33 bases, read in frame from the first base. Participants in the prospective study were aged 18 to 89 years, lived in over 20 United States geographic areas, and enrolled through a virtual design. To assign participants to cohorts, the prospective study relied on clinical history that participants themselves reported in a screening survey and a study questionnaire. In the prospective study, mobile phlebotomists collected whole blood, serum and a nasopharyngeal or oropharyngeal swab from each participant. Over a roughly two-month period, participants in the prospective study had the option of providing additional blood draws and questionnaires. Before DNA extraction, prospective study blood samples were shipped either frozen or at room temperature.

The source of the sample is a study of blood T cell repertoires in COVID-19 (TCRdb year 2020). Concerning the study at large: Samples covering the acute and convalescent phases of COVID-19 were provided by collaborators in the United States, Italy and Spain. HLA class I and class II types, where available, came from metadata supplied by the sample provider rather than from assay-based typing. The samples were drawn from two sources: the first 160 participants of the ongoing ImmuneRACE study, and 1,254 subjects contributed by 6 global collaborators. The prospective study material was composed of cDNA or gDNA derived from T cells, B-cell-depleted T cells, or PBMCs. Sample metadata almost always included a de-identified subject ID, COVID-19 status, age in years and sex. The repertoires were released in a freely available public database intended as a resource for research on the immune response to SARS-CoV-2. Subjects who had been exposed to COVID-19, were actively infected with it, or had recovered from it provided the deeply sampled blood TCRbeta repertoires that made up the dataset.

TCRbeta CDR3 regions were amplified from genomic DNA using the immunoSEQ Assay, a bias-controlled multiplex PCR. Per the authors' processing: Nucleated cell counts per sample were estimated from amplification of reference gene primers within the assay. To quantify the absolute abundance of each unique TCRbeta CDR3 rearrangement, sequence reads were collapsed and filtered. For each sample, productive Simpson clonality was calculated as the square root of Simpson's diversity index over productive rearrangements. In TCRdb, the immuneACCESS table is reduced to in-frame sequences with V and J assigned. These tables do not hold every clone; where another copy was compared, an unresolved V gene accounts for under half, and the others remain unexplained. That table furnishes V, J and clone size, whereas the DNA furnished D and trimming. The sample has about 400,000 clones on record, roughly 88% of them singletons. 2% to 2.5% of the sample rests with the top ten.

Beyond this particular receptor, the publication reports: The amount of clinical and demographic metadata varied by source and participant and was provided uncurated.

Material for sequencing was PBMCs or T cells enriched from blood (not recorded which). The rearranged chain carries TRBV29-1 and TRBJ2-7; the best D guess is TRBD2, with 5 bases matching. This clonotype was sampled from a woman aged 40 to 50 with acute COVID-19. The nucleotide sequence is TGCAGCGCCGAGGACTTTGGGGAGCAGTACTTC. Its product reads: CSAEDFGEQYF.